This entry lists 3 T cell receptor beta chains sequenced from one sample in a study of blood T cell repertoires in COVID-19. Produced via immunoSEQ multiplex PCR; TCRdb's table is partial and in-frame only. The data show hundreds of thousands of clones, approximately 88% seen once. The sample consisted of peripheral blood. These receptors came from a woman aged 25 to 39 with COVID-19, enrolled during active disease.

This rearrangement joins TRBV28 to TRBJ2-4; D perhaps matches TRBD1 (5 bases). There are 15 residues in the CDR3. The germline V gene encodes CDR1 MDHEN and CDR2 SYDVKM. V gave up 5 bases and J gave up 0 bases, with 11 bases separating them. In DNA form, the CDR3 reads TGTGCCAGCAGTGGGGCGGCTCTAGCCAAAAACATTCAGTACTTC. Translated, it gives CASSGAALAKNIQYF. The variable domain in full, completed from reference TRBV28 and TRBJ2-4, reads DVKVTQSSRYLVKRTGEKVFLECVQDMDHENMFWYRQDPGLGLRLIYFSYDVKMKEKGDIPEGYSVSREKKERFSLILESASTNQTSMYLCASSGAALAKNIQYFGAGTRLSVL.

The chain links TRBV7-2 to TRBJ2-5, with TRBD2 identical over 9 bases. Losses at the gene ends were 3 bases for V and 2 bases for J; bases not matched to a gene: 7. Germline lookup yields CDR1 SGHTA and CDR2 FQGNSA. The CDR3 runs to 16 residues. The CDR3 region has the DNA TGTGCCAGCAGCTTGGTGGCTAGCGGGAATCAAGAGACCCAGTACTTC. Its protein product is CASSLVASGNQETQYF.

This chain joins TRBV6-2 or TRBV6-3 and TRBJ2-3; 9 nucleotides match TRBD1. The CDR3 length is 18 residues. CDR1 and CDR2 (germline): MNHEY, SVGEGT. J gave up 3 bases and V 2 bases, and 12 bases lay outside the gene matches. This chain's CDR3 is CASSYGLHRGLGTDTQYF. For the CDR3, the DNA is TGTGCCAGCAGTTACGGTCTACACAGGGGGCTGGGGACAGATACGCAGTATTTT.